Listed below are T cell receptor beta chains from one sample, sequenced in a study of beta chain features in type 1 diabetes. Here immunoSEQ multiplex PCR was the method, and the copy in TCRdb shows in-frame clones only, minus some. The sample lists hundreds of thousands of clones, roughly 12% seen once, with 0.022% in the top ten. The sequenced sample consisted of naive CD4+ T cells from blood. The receptor source for this set is a man aged 18 to 29 with type 1 diabetes. The CDR3 runs from the conserved cysteine through the conserved F or W. The D gene is left open where the match is weak. Part of the rows lack a size; the others show once, few, many or a class for expanded clones.

cdr3_aa	cdr3_nt	j_call	d_call	v_call	clone_size
CASSSPGTPETQYF	TGTGCTAGCAGCTCCCCCGGGACCCCAGAGACCCAGTACTTC	TRBJ2-5	.	TRBV7-7	few
CASSPPNTDTQYF	TGTGCCAGCAGTCCCCCGAACACAGATACGCAGTATTTT	TRBJ2-3	.	TRBV25-1	.
CASSLRATNEKLFF	TGTGCCAGCAGCTTGAGGGCAACTAATGAAAAACTGTTTTTT	TRBJ1-4	.	TRBV7-9	.
CASSLEVTGANVLTF	TGCGCCAGCAGCTTGGAGGTTACTGGGGCCAACGTCCTGACTTTC	TRBJ2-6	.	TRBV5-1	few
CASSQVSRVEKLFF	TGCGCCAGCAGCCAAGTGAGTCGGGTTGAAAAACTGTTTTTT	TRBJ1-4	.	TRBV4-1	few
CASSPGVGVGQPQHF	TGTGCCAGCAGTCCCGGTGTCGGGGTGGGTCAGCCCCAGCATTTT	TRBJ1-5	.	TRBV7-9	few
CASSLSYRDYEQYF	TGTGCCAGCAGTTTATCGTACAGGGACTACGAGCAGTACTTC	TRBJ2-7	.	TRBV28	few
CASSPPQSWNTEAFF	TGTGCCAGCAGTCCCCCACAGTCCTGGAACACTGAAGCTTTCTTT	TRBJ1-1	.	TRBV28	.
CASSLWIRADEEMNTEAFF	TGTGCCAGCAGTTTATGGATCAGGGCGGACGAGGAGATGAACACTGAAGCTTTCTTT	TRBJ1-1	.	TRBV28	.
CASSDGTLQETQYF	TGTGCCAGCAGTGACGGGACTCTCCAAGAGACCCAGTACTTC	TRBJ2-5	.	TRBV2	.
CASSARPGSYEQYF	TGTGCCAGCAGCGCGAGGCCAGGATCCTACGAGCAGTACTTC	TRBJ2-7	.	TRBV9	.
CASSLLGEGNQPQHF	TGCGCCAGCAGCTTGCTCGGGGAGGGTAATCAGCCCCAGCATTTT	TRBJ1-5	.	TRBV5-1	.
CASSLLAGTSTDTQYF	TGTGCCAGCAGTCTACTAGCGGGGACTAGCACAGATACGCAGTATTTT	TRBJ2-3	TRBD2	TRBV6-6	.
CASSSRVDLNEKLFF	TGTGCCAGCAGCTCACGGGTGGACCTTAATGAAAAACTGTTTTTT	TRBJ1-4	.	TRBV5-4	.
CASSPQQGADEQYF	TGTGCCAGCTCACCACAACAGGGGGCTGACGAGCAGTACTTC	TRBJ2-7	TRBD1	TRBV18	few
CASSLVANEQFF	TGTGCCAGCAGCTTGGTAGCGAATGAGCAGTTCTTC	TRBJ2-1	.	TRBV11-3	.
CASSFGQAASYEQYF	TGTGCCAGCAGTTTCGGACAGGCAGCCTCCTACGAGCAGTACTTC	TRBJ2-7	TRBD1	TRBV6-5	.
CASSPLNGRATEAFF	TGTGCCAGCAGCCCCCTGAACGGCAGGGCCACTGAAGCTTTCTTT	TRBJ1-1	.	TRBV7-9	few
CASSQGLLAHRNQPQHF	TGCGCCAGCAGCCAAGGCTTGTTGGCCCATCGTAATCAGCCCCAGCATTTT	TRBJ1-5	.	TRBV4-1	few
CASSLWPGGTEAFF	TGTGCCAGCAGTTTATGGCCGGGGGGCACTGAAGCTTTCTTT	TRBJ1-1	.	TRBV27	.
CASSIAGTSAHEQYF	TGTGCCAGTAGTATAGCGGGGACTAGCGCCCACGAGCAGTACTTC	TRBJ2-7	TRBD2	TRBV19	few
CAISESGQTNYGYTF	TGTGCCATCAGTGAGTCGGGACAGACTAACTATGGCTACACCTTC	TRBJ1-2	TRBD1	TRBV10-3	few
CAQQGDRTEAFF	TGTGCCCAACAGGGTGATCGCACTGAAGCTTTCTTT	TRBJ1-1	.	TRBV30	few
CASSSPQTVGQYF	TGTGCCAGCAGCTCTCCGCAAACAGTCGGCCAGTACTTC	TRBJ2-5	.	TRBV7-9	few
CASSDGSPLHF	TGTGCCAGCAGTGACGGTTCACCCCTCCACTTT	TRBJ1-6	.	TRBV2	.
CASSLEGGGEAFF	TGCGCCAGCAGCCTGGAGGGAGGAGGTGAAGCTTTCTTT	TRBJ1-1	.	TRBV5-1	.
CASSAGPTYEQYF	TGTGCCAGCAGTGCTGGTCCGACCTACGAGCAGTACTTC	TRBJ2-7	.	TRBV28	.
CAISSGQGGTEAFF	TGTGCCATCAGCTCGGGACAGGGTGGAACTGAAGCTTTCTTT	TRBJ1-1	TRBD1	TRBV10-3	.
CASSQEGQALLYEQYF	TGTGCCAGCAGCCAAGAAGGACAGGCTTTACTCTACGAGCAGTACTTC	TRBJ2-7	TRBD1	TRBV14	few
CASSSTGIQETQYF	TGTGCCAGTAGCAGTACAGGTATCCAAGAGACCCAGTACTTC	TRBJ2-5	.	TRBV19	.
CASSPPMRYEQFF	TGTGCCAGCTCACCACCCATGAGGTATGAGCAGTTCTTC	TRBJ2-1	.	TRBV18	few
CASSQGLGPQETQYF	TGTGCCAGCAGCCAAGGACTGGGACCCCAAGAGACCCAGTACTTC	TRBJ2-5	.	TRBV14	.
CAISEQGSNGEAFF	TGTGCCATCAGTGAACAGGGCTCAAATGGTGAAGCTTTCTTT	TRBJ1-1	.	TRBV10-3	.
CASNLDGTGVAHEQFF	TGTGCCAGCAACCTGGACGGGACAGGGGTCGCTCATGAGCAGTTCTTC	TRBJ2-1	TRBD1	TRBV6-4	.
CASSLKGATYGYTF	TGTGCCAGCAGTTTAAAGGGGGCGACCTATGGCTACACCTTC	TRBJ1-2	TRBD1	TRBV27	few
CASSQVQSSAGAPQHF	TGCGCCAGCAGCCAAGTTCAGTCCTCCGCGGGGGCGCCCCAGCATTTT	TRBJ1-5	.	TRBV4-1	.
CAISGDPARAPLHF	TGTGCCATCAGTGGGGACCCAGCCCGAGCACCCCTCCACTTT	TRBJ1-6	.	TRBV10-3	few
CATSRALEGWGYGYTF	TGTGCCACCAGCAGAGCCCTGGAGGGTTGGGGCTATGGCTACACCTTC	TRBJ1-2	.	TRBV15	few
CASSFRGADVTGTDTQYF	TGTGCCAGCAGTTTCCGGGGGGCGGATGTTACGGGCACAGATACGCAGTATTTT	TRBJ2-3	.	TRBV27	.
CASSGRGLELETQYF	TGCGCCAGCAGCGGGCGTGGGCTTGAGTTGGAGACCCAGTACTTC	TRBJ2-5	.	TRBV5-1	few
CASSPVSGNEQFF	TGTGCCAGCTCACCAGTTAGCGGGAATGAGCAGTTCTTC	TRBJ2-1	TRBD2	TRBV18	few
CASSRKTGESPLHF	TGTGCCAGCAGTCGGAAGACAGGGGAATCACCCCTCCACTTT	TRBJ1-6	TRBD1	TRBV6-1	few
CAWTGGYYGYTF	TGTGCCTGGACAGGGGGCTACTATGGCTACACCTTC	TRBJ1-2	TRBD1	TRBV30	few
CASSQRGDSLNQPQHF	TGCGCCAGCAGCCAGAGGGGGGACAGTCTAAATCAGCCCCAGCATTTT	TRBJ1-5	TRBD1	TRBV4-1	few
CASRSGGTLRNQPQHF	TGTGCCAGCAGGTCAGGTGGGACGCTCCGCAATCAGCCCCAGCATTTT	TRBJ1-5	.	TRBV28	.
CASRPRRLSTDTQYF	TGTGCCAGCAGGCCCCGCAGGCTTAGCACAGATACGCAGTATTTT	TRBJ2-3	.	TRBV7-9	few
CASSPLTIRSYNEQFF	TGTGCCAGCAGCCCACTGACAATACGCTCCTACAATGAGCAGTTCTTC	TRBJ2-1	.	TRBV13	.
CASRWGSGPYEQYF	TGTGCCAGCAGGTGGGGGTCAGGGCCGTACGAGCAGTACTTC	TRBJ2-7	.	TRBV27	few
CASSPDRPYGYTF	TGTGCCAGCAGCCCGGACAGGCCCTATGGCTACACCTTC	TRBJ1-2	TRBD1	TRBV7-9	few